Presented here are 14 T cell receptor beta chains from one specimen sequenced in a study of blood T cell repertoires in COVID-19. Here immunoSEQ multiplex PCR was the method, and the copy in TCRdb shows in-frame clones only, minus some. Among more than 95,000 clones listed, roughly 90% were seen once. Material for sequencing was peripheral blood. The source is an older woman with acute or convalescent COVID-19.

The chain is built from TRBV19 and TRBJ2-1; 9 bases fit TRBD2. V trimming: 5 bases; J trimming: 2 bases; junction bases outside the gene matches: 13. The CDR3 is 18 residues long. Germline V gene data show CDR1 as LNHDA and CDR2 as SQIVND (reference sequence). Written as DNA, the CDR3 is TGTGCCAGTAGTCCGACGTGGGCGGGAGGGGCCGCCTACAATGAGCAGTTCTTC. Protein: CASSPTWAGGAAYNEQFF. Full variable domain (outside the CDR3, taken from reference TRBV19 and TRBJ2-1): DGGITQSPKYLFRKEGQNVTLSCEQNLNHDAMYWYRQDPGQGLRLIYYSQIVNDFQKGDIAEGYSVSREKKESFPLTVTSAQKNPTAFYLCASSPTWAGGAAYNEQFFGPGTRLTVL.

V is TRBV3-1 (or the pseudogene TRBV3-2) and J is TRBJ2-5; 7 bases match TRBD2. The junction had 6 bases not matched to a gene; V was cut back by 0 bases and J by 2 bases. Germline V CDR1 and CDR2: LGHDT, YNNKEL (reference sequence). The CDR3 is 16 amino acids. The CDR3 DNA sequence: TGTGCCAGCAGCCAAGATGGAAGAGCGGGGCAAGAGACCCAGTACTTC. Translation: CASSQDGRAGQETQYF.

The rearrangement uses TRBV19 and TRBJ1-1; D perhaps matches TRBD1 (6 bases). V was clipped by 3 bases and J by 4 bases, with 15 bases between them. The CDR3 contains 15 residues. Germline V CDR1 and CDR2: LNHDA, SQIVND (reference sequence). The CDR3: CASSIGGARTTEAFF. The CDR3 DNA reads as TGTGCCAGTAGTATTGGGGGGGCGCGTACCACTGAAGCTTTCTTT.

The chain uses TRBV7-2 and TRBJ2-3, with D maybe TRBD1 (6 bases). The germline V and J ends were trimmed by 5 bases and 0 bases, with 12 bases remaining between them. Germline loops: CDR1 SGHTA, CDR2 FQGNSA. This CDR3 is 15 amino acids long. The CDR3 reads CASSRWDTSTDTQYF. CDR3 sequence (DNA): TGTGCCAGCAGCCGTTGGGACACTAGCACAGATACGCAGTATTTT.

The chain links TRBV19 to TRBJ2-3, with a possible D match to TRBD1 (6 bases). The CDR3 is 15 amino acids. V shed 3 bases and J shed 3 bases, with 13 bases lying between them. Looked up from germline, CDR1 is LNHDA and CDR2 is SQIVND (reference sequence). CDR3 DNA: TGTGCCAGTAGTATGGGCGGCAGGGGAACAGATACGCAGTATTTT. It translates to CASSMGGRGTDTQYF.

Details on this clone: At one of its ends the junction is not consistent with the germline gene, which may arise from a read error. This chain links TRBV5-1 with TRBJ2-1; possibly TRBD2 for D (6 bases). Germline V lookup: CDR1 SGHRS, CDR2 YFSETQ. The CDR3 loop spans 17 amino acids. CDR3 in DNA: TGCGCCAGCAGTTTGGGTAGCGGCGTTCTCTCCTACAATGAGCAGTTCTTC. This codes for CASSLGSGVLSYNEQFF.

This clone was seen just once. The CDR3 region is CASSVDNEQFF. The CDR3 DNA reads TGTGCCAGCAGTGTCGACAATGAGCAGTTCTTC. The chain joins TRBV2 to TRBJ2-1; D unresolved. V gave up 4 bases and J gave up 5 bases, with 3 bases separating them. The CDR3 loop spans 11 amino acids. CDR1 is SNHLY, CDR2 FYNNEI, per germline.

This rearrangement joins TRBV6-6 to TRBJ1-4; D remains unclear. Germline CDR1 MNHNY, CDR2 SVGAGI (reference sequence). The CDR3 totals 16 residues. Trimming left V 4 bases short and J 8 bases short, with 20 bases between. CDR3 region: CASSFIHRSGGEKLFF. CDR3 bases: TGTGCCAGCAGTTTTATACACCGATCCGGCGGGGAAAAACTGTTTTTT.

V is TRBV5-4 and J is TRBJ2-5; D is undetermined. The germline CDR1 and CDR2 sequences are SGHNT and YYREEE (reference sequence). The CDR3 contains 13 residues. The V gene lost 4 bases and the J gene lost 4 bases, with 11 bases spanning the gap. CDR3 in amino acids: CASSRERGETQYF. As DNA, the CDR3 is TGTGCCAGCAGCCGCGAACGAGGAGAGACCCAGTACTTC.

This clone was found a few times. V usage is TRBV19 and J usage is TRBJ2-1; D gene uncertain. Germline-derived CDR1 and CDR2 are LNHDA and SQIVND (reference sequence). The length of the CDR3 is 15 residues. V was shortened by 3 bases and J by 4 bases, with 13 bases between the two germline ends. Written as DNA, the CDR3 is TGTGCCAGTAGTATTGGAGACGGGTTGTACAATGAGCAGTTCTTC. It encodes CASSIGDGLYNEQFF.

V and J are TRBV27 and TRBJ1-2; D is uncertain. CDR1 and CDR2 (germline): MNHEY, SMNVEV (reference sequence). This CDR3 is 12 amino acids long. Trimming pared 11 bases from V and 4 bases from J, leaving 14 bases between. CDR3 sequence (DNA): TGTGCCTTGGACGGGGATTCCTATGGCTACACCTTC. This translates into CALDGDSYGYTF.

This rearrangement joins TRBV11-2 to TRBJ2-1; unclear D gene. In germline, CDR1 is SGHAT, CDR2 FQNNGV. There are 12 residues in the CDR3. V gave up 1 base and J gave up 6 bases, with 4 bases separating them. CDR3 bases: TGTGCCAGCAGCTTAGTTAGCAATGAGCAGTTCTTC. Protein product: CASSLVSNEQFF.

The chain is built from TRBV27 and TRBJ2-1, with 10 bases aligning to TRBD2. Germline V lookup: CDR1 MNHEY, CDR2 SMNVEV (reference sequence). This CDR3 is built from 17 residues. J gave up 4 bases and V 7 bases, and 13 bases lay outside the gene matches. The CDR3 coding sequence is TGTGCCAGCAAACCTCTAGCGGGAGCGATGATTTACAATGAGCAGTTCTTC. This translates into CASKPLAGAMIYNEQFF.

The gene calls are TRBV5-1 and TRBJ1-4, with 7 bases matching TRBD1. The CDR3 runs 15 residues. Looked up from germline, CDR1 is SGHRS and CDR2 is YFSETQ. V was pared by 0 bases and J by 5 bases, with 4 bases of the junction left unmatched. The CDR3 region has the DNA TGCGCCAGCAGCTTGGATGGGGACAGAAATGAAAAACTGTTTTTT. Amino acids: CASSLDGDRNEKLFF.